The 14 T cell receptor beta chains below come from one sample, sequenced in a study of blood T cell repertoires in COVID-19 (dated by TCRdb to about 2020). Library creation used the immunoSEQ multiplex PCR assay. TCRdb holds this immuneACCESS table with in-frame rearrangements only. Some clones are missing; in checked studies, unresolved V genes explain under half, and the rest has no known cause. The sample has 130,000 or so clones on record, about 80% of them singletons. 2% to 2.5% of the sample is taken by the ten largest. Sequenced input: PBMCs or T cells enriched from blood (not recorded which). Every receptor here comes from a middle-aged man with acute COVID-19.

The rearrangement uses TRBV7-9 and TRBJ1-5; 7 bases fit TRBD1. The ends lost 2 bases at V and 6 bases at J; junction bases unmatched: 7. There are 15 residues in the CDR3. Germline V gene sequence: CDR1 SEHNR, CDR2 FQNEAQ (reference sequence). CDR3 sequence reads: CASSLIGGVGQPQHF. The CDR3, as DNA: TGTGCCAGCAGCTTAATAGGGGGCGTGGGTCAGCCCCAGCATTTT.

The sample holds one count of this clone. This chain links TRBV6-5 with TRBJ1-1, with D uncertain. Trimming left V 8 bases short and J 2 bases short, with 15 bases between. The length of the CDR3 is 14 residues. Germline CDR1 MNHEY, CDR2 SVGAGI. As DNA, the CDR3 is TGTGCCAGCCAAAGAGAAAGGAGAAACACTGAAGCTTTCTTT. This codes for CASQRERRNTEAFF.

V is TRBV2 and J is TRBJ1-5, with 7 bases lining up with TRBD1. This CDR3 region has 15 residues. The germline gives CDR1 SNHLY, CDR2 FYNNEI. The J segment lost 0 bases and the V segment lost 8 bases, leaving 7 bases of the junction unmatched. This chain's CDR3 is CASRDSPYSNQPQHF. CDR3 DNA: TGTGCCAGCCGGGACAGCCCCTATAGCAATCAGCCCCAGCATTTT. The complete variable domain, with remaining parts taken from reference TRBV2 and TRBJ1-5, reads EPEVTQTPSHQVTQMGQEVILRCVPISNHLYFYWYRQILGQKVEFLVSFYNNEISEKSEIFDDQFSVERPDGSNFTLKIRSTKLEDSAMYFCASRDSPYSNQPQHFGDGTRLSIL.

The gene calls are TRBV18 and TRBJ1-1, with 9 bases aligning to TRBD1. The germline gives CDR1 KGHSH, CDR2 LQKENI. The CDR3 spans 17 residues. Losses at the gene ends were 3 bases for V and 5 bases for J; bases not matched to a gene: 13. The CDR3 sequence: CASSPPGTGNVMTEAFF. The CDR3 coding sequence is TGTGCCAGCTCACCGCCCGGGACAGGGAATGTAATGACTGAAGCTTTCTTT.

V usage is TRBV19 and J usage is TRBJ2-7; D perhaps matches TRBD1 (6 bases). The CDR3 sequence is 13 residues long. CDR1 is LNHDA, CDR2 SQIVND, per germline (reference sequence). Between the trimmed V and J ends, which lost 1 base and 7 bases, there was a span of 11 bases. The CDR3 DNA follows: TGTGCCAGTAGTATAGCGCAGGGGTGGGAGCAGTACTTC. It specifies CASSIAQGWEQYF.

This CDR3 reads CASSFSVAGDTDTQYF. The CDR3 nucleotides are TGTGCCAGCAGCTTCAGCGTGGCAGGGGACACAGATACGCAGTATTTT. The chain joins TRBV7-6 to TRBJ2-3; D perhaps matches TRBD1 (6 bases). V dropped 3 bases and J dropped 2 bases, with 15 bases sitting between them. CDR1 SGHVS and CDR2 FNYEAQ come from the germline V gene. The CDR3 sequence is 16 residues long.

V is TRBV27 and J is TRBJ1-2, with 7 bases identical to TRBD1. Unmatched junction bases numbered 6, after V lost 5 bases and J lost 0 bases. The CDR3 extends over 15 amino acids. Germline assignment: CDR1 MNHEY and CDR2 SMNVEV (reference sequence). CDR3 protein: CASSPTGYSNYGYTF. The CDR3 DNA is TGTGCCAGCAGTCCGACAGGGTATTCTAACTATGGCTACACCTTC.

This chain uses TRBV28 with TRBJ1-2; D call uncertain. Trimming removed 3 bases at V and 3 bases at J, with 5 bases between. The CDR3 contains 12 residues. The germline V gene has CDR1 MDHEN and CDR2 SYDVKM. The CDR3 region has the DNA TGTGCCAGCAGTTTCACAGACTATGGCTACACCTTC. Its translation: CASSFTDYGYTF.

This clone came up a few times. This chain connects TRBV7-2 to TRBJ2-2, with 11 bases aligning to TRBD2. V lost 5 bases to trimming and J lost 3 bases; unmatched junction nucleotides: 8. In germline, CDR1 is SGHTA, CDR2 FQGNSA. The CDR3 totals 17 residues. The CDR3 sequence: CASSPLAGGPYTGELFF. CDR3 nucleotide sequence: TGTGCCAGCAGCCCTTTAGCGGGGGGGCCTTACACCGGGGAGCTGTTTTTT.

In this sample, this clone turned up once. The V gene is TRBV5-1, the J gene TRBJ2-5; 10 bases align to TRBD2. V lost 4 bases and J lost 5; bases outside the gene matches: 14. Germline assignment: CDR1 SGHRS and CDR2 YFSETQ. The CDR3 length is 17 residues. The CDR3 DNA is TGCGCCAGCAGCGAAGCCGGGAAAGCGGGAGGGCCGGAGACCCAGTACTTC. Translating it yields CASSEAGKAGGPETQYF.

This rearrangement joins TRBV28 to TRBJ2-1; 10 nucleotides align to TRBD2. This CDR3 spans 15 amino acids. The junction had 8 bases not matched to a gene; V was cut back by 10 bases and J by 2 bases. CDR1 is MDHEN, CDR2 SYDVKM, per germline. Here the CDR3 DNA reads TGTGCCACCTCTAGCGGGAGTATGACCTACAATGAGCAGTTCTTC. It is translated as CATSSGSMTYNEQFF.

The chain employs TRBV6-5 and TRBJ1-4; possibly TRBD1 for D (5 bases). V gave up 9 bases and J gave up 4 bases, with 12 bases separating them. The CDR3 covers 13 residues. Germline CDR1 is MNHEY and CDR2 is SVGAGI. The CDR3 region is CASSGGVNEKLFF. The CDR3 DNA reads as TGTGCCAGTAGCGGGGGAGTTAATGAAAAACTGTTTTTT.

The chain has TRBV7-2 and TRBJ2-7; maybe TRBD2 (6 bases). This CDR3 has 15 residues. Germline assignment: CDR1 SGHTA and CDR2 FQGNSA. V was cut by 1 base and J by 2 bases, with 12 bases left in between. The CDR3 sequence is CASSLGSGAAYEQYF. The CDR3 bases are TGTGCCAGCAGCTTAGGGTCGGGAGCCGCCTACGAGCAGTACTTC.

This sequence joins TRBV28 and TRBJ1-2; D is possibly TRBD1 (5 bases). V lost 5 bases and J lost 0, with 13 bases in between. In germline, CDR1 is MDHEN, CDR2 SYDVKM. The CDR3 covers 15 residues. This CDR3 is CASSDDSRANYGYTF. CDR3 nucleotides: TGTGCCAGCAGTGATGACAGCCGAGCTAACTATGGCTACACCTTC.